This TCR beta chain was profiled in a study of blood T cell repertoires in COVID-19. On the study more broadly: The samples span acute and convalescent COVID-19 from the United States, Italy and Spain. Sample material is recorded as cDNA or gDNA derived from T cells, B-cell-depleted T cells, or PBMCs.

As processed by the authors: From reference gene primer amplification, estimates of nucleated cell counts were derived. Assay: immunoSEQ multiplex PCR; the TCRdb copy retains only in-frame clones and omits some. V and J calls plus clone size are reproduced from that table; the DNA served to infer D and trimming. The repertoire holds roughly 250,000 clones, with around 90% as singletons. The CDR3 consists of 15 residues. CDR1 MNHEY and CDR2 SVGAGI come from the germline V gene. V lost 6 bases and J 4 bases, leaving 18 bases between the germline ends. Sequencing was done on a sample of PBMCs or T cells enriched from blood (not recorded which). The chain carries TRBV6-5 and TRBJ1-1; no firm D call. The receptor comes from a woman aged 30 to 39 with acute COVID-19. DNA of the CDR3: TGTGCCAGCAGCCCAGTTCCATCAGACACCACTGAAGCTTTCTTT. Translation gives CASSPVPSDTTEAFF.